This entry describes one TCR beta chain. Data came from immunoSEQ multiplex PCR; TCRdb stores just in-frame clones and leaves some out. The sample holds approximately 250,000 clones; approximately 83% are singletons and the top ten take roughly 7.4%. With 6 bases removed from V and 3 bases from J, the gap between germline ends came to 20 bases. Germline CDR1 KGHSH, CDR2 LQKENI. The length of the CDR3 is 16 residues. The sample originates from a study of blood T cell repertoires in COVID-19. This TCR derives from a woman aged 45-60 years with acute or convalescent COVID-19. The chain recombines TRBV18 with TRBJ1-1; TRBD1 might be the D (6 bases). The sequenced sample consisted of peripheral blood. CDR3 sequence (DNA): TGTGCCAGCTCGAACAGAGCTCAGGGGTTGGACACTGAAGCTTTCTTT. Its protein is CASSNRAQGLDTEAFF. Supplemented by reference TRBV18 and TRBJ1-1, the full variable domain reads NAGVMQNPRHLVRRRGQEARLRCSPMKGHSHVYWYRQLPEEGLKFMVYLQKENIIDESGMPKERFSAEFPKEGPSILRIQQVVRGDSAAYFCASSNRAQGLDTEAFFGQGTRLTVV.